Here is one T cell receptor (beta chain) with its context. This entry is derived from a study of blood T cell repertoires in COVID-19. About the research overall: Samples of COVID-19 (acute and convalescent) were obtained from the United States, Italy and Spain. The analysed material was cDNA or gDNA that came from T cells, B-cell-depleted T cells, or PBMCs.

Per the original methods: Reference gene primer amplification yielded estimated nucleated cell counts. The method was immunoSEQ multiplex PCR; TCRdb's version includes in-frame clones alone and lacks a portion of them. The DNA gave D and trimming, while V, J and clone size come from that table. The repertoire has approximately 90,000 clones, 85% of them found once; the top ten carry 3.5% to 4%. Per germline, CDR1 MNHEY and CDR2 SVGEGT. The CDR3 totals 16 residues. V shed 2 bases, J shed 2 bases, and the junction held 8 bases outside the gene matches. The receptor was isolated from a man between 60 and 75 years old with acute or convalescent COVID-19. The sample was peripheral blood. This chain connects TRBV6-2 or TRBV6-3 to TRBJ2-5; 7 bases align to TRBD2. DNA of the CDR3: TGTGCCAGCAGTTACCCCTGGGGGGACTATCAAGAGACCCAGTACTTC. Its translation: CASSYPWGDYQETQYF.